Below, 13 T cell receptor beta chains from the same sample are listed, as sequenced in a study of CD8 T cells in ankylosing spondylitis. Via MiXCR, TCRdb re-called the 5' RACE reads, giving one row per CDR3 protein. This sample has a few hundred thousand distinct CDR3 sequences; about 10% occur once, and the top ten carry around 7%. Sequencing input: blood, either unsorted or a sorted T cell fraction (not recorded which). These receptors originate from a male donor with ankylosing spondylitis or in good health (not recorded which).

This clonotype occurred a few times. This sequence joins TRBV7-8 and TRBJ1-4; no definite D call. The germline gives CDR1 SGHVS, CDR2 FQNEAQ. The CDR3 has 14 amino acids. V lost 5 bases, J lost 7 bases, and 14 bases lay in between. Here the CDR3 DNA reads TGTGCCAGCAGCCTCACCGCGTTGGTTGAAAAACTGTTTTTT. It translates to CASSLTALVEKLFF.

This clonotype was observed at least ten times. The CDR3 DNA reads TGCGCCAGCAGCCCGGGGGGCGCGGCTAATGAAAAACTGTTTTTT. Its translation is CASSPGGAANEKLFF. This chain joins TRBV5-1 and TRBJ1-4; D perhaps matches TRBD1 (6 bases). The CDR3 runs 15 residues. CDR1 and CDR2 from the germline V gene are SGHRS and YFSETQ. V lost 4 bases, J lost 3 bases, and 13 bases lay in between.

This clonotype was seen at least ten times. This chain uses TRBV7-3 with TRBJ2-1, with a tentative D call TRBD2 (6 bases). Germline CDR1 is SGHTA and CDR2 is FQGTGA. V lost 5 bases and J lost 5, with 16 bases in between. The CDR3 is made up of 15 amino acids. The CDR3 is CASSPPTGVDNEQFF. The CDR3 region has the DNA TGTGCCAGCAGCCCCCCGACGGGAGTCGACAATGAGCAGTTCTTC.

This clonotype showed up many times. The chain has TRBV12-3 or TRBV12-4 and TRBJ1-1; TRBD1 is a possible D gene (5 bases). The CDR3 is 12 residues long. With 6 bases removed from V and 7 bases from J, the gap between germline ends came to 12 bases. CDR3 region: CASSWTPGEAFF. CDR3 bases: TGTGCCAGCAGCTGGACACCTGGTGAAGCTTTCTTT.

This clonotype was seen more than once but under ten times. CDR3 region: CASSFAGNEQFF. CDR3 sequence (DNA): TGTGCCAGCAGTTTTGCCGGGAATGAGCAGTTCTTC. The rearrangement uses TRBV28 and TRBJ2-1; D not certain. Per germline, CDR1 MDHEN and CDR2 SYDVKM. There are 12 residues in the CDR3. The ends were cut back, 3 bases at V and 7 bases at J, with 7 bases in the middle.

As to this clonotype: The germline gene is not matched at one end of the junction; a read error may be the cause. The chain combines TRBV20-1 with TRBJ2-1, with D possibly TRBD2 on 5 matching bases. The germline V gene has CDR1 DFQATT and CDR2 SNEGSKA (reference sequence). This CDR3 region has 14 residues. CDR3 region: CSTSRGGGYNEQFF. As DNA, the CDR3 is TGCAGTACTAGTCGAGGAGGCGGCTACAATGAGCAGTTCTTC.

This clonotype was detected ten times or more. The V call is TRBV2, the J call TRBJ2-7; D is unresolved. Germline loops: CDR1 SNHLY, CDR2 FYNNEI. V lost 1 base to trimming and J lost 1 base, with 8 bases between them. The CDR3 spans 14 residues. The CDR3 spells CASSEVGGSYEQYF. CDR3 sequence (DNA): TGTGCCAGCAGTGAAGTAGGTGGGTCCTACGAGCAGTACTTC.

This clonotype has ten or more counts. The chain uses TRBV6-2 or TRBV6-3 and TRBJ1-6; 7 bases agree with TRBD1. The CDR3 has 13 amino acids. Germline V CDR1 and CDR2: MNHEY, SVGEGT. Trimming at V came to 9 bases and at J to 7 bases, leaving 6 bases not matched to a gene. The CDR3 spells CASSGTENSPLHF. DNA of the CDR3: TGTGCCAGTTCCGGGACAGAAAATTCACCCCTCCACTTT.

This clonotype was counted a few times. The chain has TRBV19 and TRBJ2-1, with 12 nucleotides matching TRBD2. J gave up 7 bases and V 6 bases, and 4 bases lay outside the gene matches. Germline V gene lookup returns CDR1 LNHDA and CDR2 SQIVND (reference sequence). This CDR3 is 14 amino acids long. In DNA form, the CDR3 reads TGTGCCAGTAGGGTACTAGCGGGGGGAAATGAGCAGTTCTTC. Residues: CASRVLAGGNEQFF.

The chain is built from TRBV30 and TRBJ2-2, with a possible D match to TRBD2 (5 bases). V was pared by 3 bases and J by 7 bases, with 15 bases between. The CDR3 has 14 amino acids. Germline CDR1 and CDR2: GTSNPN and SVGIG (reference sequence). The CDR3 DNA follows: TGTGCCTGGAGGGAGAGCGGATATAACGGGGAGCTGTTTTTT. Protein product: CAWRESGYNGELFF.

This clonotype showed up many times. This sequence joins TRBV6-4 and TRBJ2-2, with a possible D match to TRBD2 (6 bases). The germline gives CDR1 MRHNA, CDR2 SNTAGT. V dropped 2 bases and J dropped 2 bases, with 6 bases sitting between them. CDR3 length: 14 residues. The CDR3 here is CASSDGTNTGELFF. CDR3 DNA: TGTGCCAGCAGTGACGGGACTAACACCGGGGAGCTGTTTTTT.

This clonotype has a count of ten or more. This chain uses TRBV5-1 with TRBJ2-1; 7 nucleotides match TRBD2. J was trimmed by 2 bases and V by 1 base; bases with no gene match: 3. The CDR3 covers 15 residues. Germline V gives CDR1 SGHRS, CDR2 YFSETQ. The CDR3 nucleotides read TGCGCCAGCAGCTTGTCCGGGGGGACCTACAATGAGCAGTTCTTC. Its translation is CASSLSGGTYNEQFF.

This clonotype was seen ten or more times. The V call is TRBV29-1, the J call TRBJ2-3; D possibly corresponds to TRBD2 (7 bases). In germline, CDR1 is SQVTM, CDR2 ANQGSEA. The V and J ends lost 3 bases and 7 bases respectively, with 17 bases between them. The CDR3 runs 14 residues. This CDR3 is CSVDRGGLPYTQYF. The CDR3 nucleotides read TGCAGCGTTGATAGGGGGGGTTTACCCTATACGCAGTATTTT.